This paragraph covers one T cell receptor (beta chain) sequence. Its specificity is unknown. This record comes from a study of T-cell memory formation after mild COVID-19. Notes on the study in general: Pre-infection memory harbored some responding clones, suggesting cross-reactive memory joined. Those CD4+ clones that contracted were mainly in CM and EM (CD8+ ones in EMRA).

TCRdb re-called the 5' RACE reads with MiXCR, one entry per CDR3 protein. The profile covers 450,000 or so distinct CDR3 sequences, with roughly 25% appearing a single time and around an eighth taken by the ten largest. The source material was PBMCs or a T cell subset sorted from them (not recorded which). The TCR was taken from an adult woman who had mild COVID-19 (a few samples of this study predate the infection). Cell type and time point are not known.

The CDR3 protein is CSARGQGYTGELFF. The CDR3 coding sequence is TGCAGTGCTAGAGGCCAGGGGTACACCGGGGAGCTGTTTTTT. V and J are TRBV20-1 and TRBJ2-2; D may be TRBD1 (6 bases). The CDR3 covers 14 residues. V lost 1 base, J lost 3 bases, and 9 bases lay in between. Germline V lookup: CDR1 DFQATT, CDR2 SNEGSKA (reference sequence).